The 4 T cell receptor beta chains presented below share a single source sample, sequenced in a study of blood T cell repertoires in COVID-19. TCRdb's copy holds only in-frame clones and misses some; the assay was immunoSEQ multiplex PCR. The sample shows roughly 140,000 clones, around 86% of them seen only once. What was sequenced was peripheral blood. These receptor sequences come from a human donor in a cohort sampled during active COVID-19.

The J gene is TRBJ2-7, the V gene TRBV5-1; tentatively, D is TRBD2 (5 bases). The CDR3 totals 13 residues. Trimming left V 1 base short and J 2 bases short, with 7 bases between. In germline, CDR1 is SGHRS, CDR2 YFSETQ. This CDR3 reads CASSLSGPYEQYF. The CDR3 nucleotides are TGCGCCAGCAGCTTGAGCGGTCCCTACGAGCAGTACTTC.

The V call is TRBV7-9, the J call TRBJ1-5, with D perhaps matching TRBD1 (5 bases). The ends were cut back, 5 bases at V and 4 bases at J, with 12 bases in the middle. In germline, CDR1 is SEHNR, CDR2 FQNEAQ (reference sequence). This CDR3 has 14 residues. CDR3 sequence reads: CASSNTRGNQPQHF. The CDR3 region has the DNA TGTGCCAGCAGCAATACAAGGGGAAATCAGCCCCAGCATTTT.

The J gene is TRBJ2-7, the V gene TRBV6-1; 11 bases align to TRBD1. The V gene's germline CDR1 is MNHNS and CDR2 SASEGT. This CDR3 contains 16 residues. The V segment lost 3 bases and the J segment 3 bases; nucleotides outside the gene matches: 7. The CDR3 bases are TGTGCCAGCAGTGATATGTATGGGACAGGGGGCTACGAGCAGTACTTC. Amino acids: CASSDMYGTGGYEQYF.

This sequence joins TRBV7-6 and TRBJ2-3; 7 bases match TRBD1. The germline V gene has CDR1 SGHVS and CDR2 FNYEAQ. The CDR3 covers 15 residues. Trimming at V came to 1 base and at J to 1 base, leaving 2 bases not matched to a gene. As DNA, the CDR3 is TGTGCCAGCAGCTTAGAGGGGGCTCGCACAGATACGCAGTATTTT. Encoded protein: CASSLEGARTDTQYF.